This is a list of T cell receptor beta chains from one sample in a study of blood T cells in healthy people across ages. MiXCR, applied by TCRdb to the 5' RACE reads, yields one record per CDR3 protein. The sample holds about 670,000 distinct CDR3 sequences, 45% to 60% seen once. The sample taken for sequencing was blood. The receptors originated from a woman older than 75 in good health. CDR3s include the opening cysteine and the closing phenylalanine or tryptophan. A D gene is named only where the DNA matches it firmly. Rows may omit the clone size; those that give it use once, few, many or a size class.

cdr3_length j_call clone_size v_call d_call cdr3_aa cdr3_nt
14 TRBJ1-5 NA TRBV12-5 NA CASAPGMMDQPQHF TGTGCTAGTGCCCCAGGGATGATGGATCAGCCCCAGCATTTT
16 TRBJ2-7 NA TRBV6-6 NA CASSSPGRISSYEQYF TGTGCCAGCAGTTCCCCGGGACGGATAAGCTCCTACGAGCAGTACTTC
18 TRBJ2-1 NA TRBV25-1 TRBD2 CAGRGDGTSGGLYNEQFF TGTGCCGGCAGAGGTGATGGGACTAGCGGAGGACTTTACAATGAGCAGTTCTTC
16 TRBJ2-1 NA TRBV12-3/TRBV12-4 TRBD2 CASSWGPSGPYNEQFF TGTGCCAGCAGTTGGGGCCCTAGCGGTCCCTACAATGAGCAGTTCTTC
16 TRBJ2-1 NA TRBV20-1 TRBD1 CSARGAGTGRYNEQFF TGCAGTGCTAGAGGTGCCGGGACAGGGAGGTACAATGAGCAGTTCTTC
15 TRBJ2-3 NA TRBV18 NA CASSPSAGAQNTQYF TGTGCCAGCTCACCATCGGCGGGGGCCCAGAATACGCAGTATTTT
20 TRBJ2-7 NA TRBV11-3 TRBD2 CASSKSGLAASEGSYNEQYF TGTGCCAGCAGCAAATCGGGACTAGCGGCCTCTGAGGGGTCCTACAATGAGCAGTACTTC
16 TRBJ1-6 NA TRBV5-1 NA CASSFNPTPSNSPLHF TGCGCCAGCAGCTTCAACCCCACACCGAGTAATTCACCCCTCCACTTT
12 TRBJ2-1 once TRBV29-1 NA CSVFQARETQFF TGCAGCGTTTTCCAGGCTCGGGAGACCCAGTTCTTC
17 TRBJ1-2 NA TRBV7-2 NA CASSYASVGAAGVGYTF TGTGCCAGCAGCTATGCCTCCGTCGGGGCCGCGGGCGTTGGCTACACCTTC
13 TRBJ2-2 NA TRBV12-3/TRBV12-4 NA CASSFTSSGELFF TGTGCCAGCAGTTTTACTAGTTCCGGGGAGCTGTTTTTT
16 TRBJ2-2 NA TRBV5-1 TRBD1 CASSFTGETNTGELFF TGCGCCAGCAGCTTTACAGGGGAAACGAACACCGGGGAGCTGTTTTTT
14 TRBJ2-4 few TRBV5-1 NA CASSVGGAPNIQYF TGCGCCAGCAGCGTGGGGGGCGCCCCTAACATTCAGTACTTC
17 TRBJ2-6 NA TRBV28 TRBD1 CASSHRTGMEGANVLTF TGTGCCAGCAGTCACCGGACAGGGATGGAAGGGGCCAACGTCCTGACTTTC
16 TRBJ1-5 NA TRBV27 TRBD1 CANSRQGGWSNQPQHF TGTGCCAACAGCCGCCAGGGGGGATGGAGCAATCAGCCCCAGCATTTT
16 TRBJ2-1 NA TRBV25-1 NA CASSPFRAGALGEQFF TGTGCCAGCAGTCCCTTCCGGGCAGGGGCCTTAGGTGAGCAGTTCTTC
13 TRBJ2-7 few TRBV4-1 NA CASSQVTSIEQYF TGCGCCAGCAGCCAAGTAACTAGTATCGAGCAGTACTTC
14 TRBJ2-2 NA TRBV3-1 NA CASSHFGGTGELFF TGTGCCAGCAGCCACTTTGGGGGCACCGGGGAGCTGTTTTTT
14 TRBJ1-2 NA TRBV6-2/TRBV6-3 NA CASSETGSLGGYTF TGTGCCAGCAGTGAAACCGGGAGCCTTGGTGGCTACACCTTC
15 TRBJ1-6 NA TRBV7-2 TRBD1 CASSPNPGQNSPLHF TGTGCCAGCAGCCCTAACCCGGGACAGAATTCACCCCTCCACTTT
18 TRBJ2-6 NA TRBV7-8 TRBD1 CASSRDRVRGSGANVLTF TGTGCCAGCAGCCGGGACAGGGTCAGAGGATCCGGGGCCAACGTCCTGACTTTC
14 TRBJ2-2 NA TRBV6-1 NA CASSDIGDTGELFF TGTGCCAGCAGTGATATAGGTGACACCGGGGAGCTGTTTTTT
14 TRBJ2-5 NA TRBV2 NA CASKKGPNQETQYF TGTGCCAGCAAGAAGGGCCCGAATCAAGAGACCCAGTACTTC
15 TRBJ1-6 few TRBV12-3/TRBV12-4 NA CASSPRDRLISPLHF TGTGCCAGCAGCCCACGGGACCGGTTAATTTCACCCCTCCACTTT
12 TRBJ1-2 NA TRBV25-1 NA CASSDMGRGYTF TGTGCCAGCAGTGACATGGGGCGCGGCTACACCTTC
16 TRBJ2-1 many TRBV5-1 NA CASSLVAGHGSNEQFF TGCGCCAGCAGCTTGGTCGCGGGACACGGGTCCAATGAGCAGTTCTTC
15 TRBJ2-7 NA TRBV9 NA CASSAVGGGPYEQYF TGTGCCAGCAGCGCCGTAGGGGGGGGTCCCTACGAGCAGTACTTC
14 TRBJ2-5 many TRBV6-5 NA CASSYVGGAETQYF TGTGCCAGCAGTTACGTCGGCGGGGCAGAGACCCAGTACTTC
15 TRBJ1-2 NA TRBV10-3 NA CAISLAFDTAYGYTF TGTGCCATCAGTCTAGCCTTCGACACTGCTTATGGCTACACCTTC
16 TRBJ2-1 many TRBV10-3 TRBD2 CAISALREGGKNEQFF TGTGCCATCAGCGCACTCCGGGAGGGGGGGAAGAATGAGCAGTTCTTC
13 TRBJ2-7 many TRBV5-1 NA CASSLRPDYEQYF TGCGCCAGCAGCTTGAGGCCAGACTACGAGCAGTACTTC
14 TRBJ2-5 many TRBV6-6 NA CASSYRDGIETQYF TGTGCCAGCAGTTACAGGGACGGTATTGAGACCCAGTACTTC
17 TRBJ2-1 NA TRBV6-2/TRBV6-3 TRBD2 CAGSYPTSGTSYNEQFF TGTGCCGGCAGTTACCCAACTAGCGGGACTTCCTACAATGAGCAGTTCTTC
14 TRBJ2-7 few TRBV5-1 NA CASSFEKGYNEQYF TGCGCCAGCAGCTTCGAGAAGGGTTACAATGAGCAGTACTTC
12 TRBJ2-7 few TRBV6-6 NA CASRRQPYEQYF TGTGCCAGCAGAAGACAGCCCTACGAGCAGTACTTC
16 TRBJ2-2 few TRBV28 NA CASSLSRGSNTGELFF TGTGCCAGCAGTTTATCACGGGGATCGAACACCGGGGAGCTGTTTTTT
14 TRBJ1-1 NA TRBV7-2 NA CASSPILSGTEAFF TGTGCCAGCAGCCCTATCTTATCGGGGACTGAAGCTTTCTTT
15 TRBJ2-6 many TRBV18 NA CASSPGSSGANVLTF TGTGCCAGCTCACCGGGGAGCTCTGGGGCCAACGTCCTGACTTTC
15 TRBJ1-2 NA TRBV5-1 NA CASSGQGPPSYGYTF TGCGCCAGCAGTGGGCAGGGACCTCCAAGCTATGGCTACACCTTC
13 TRBJ1-2 NA TRBV20-1 TRBD1 CSARTGRNYGYTF TGCAGTGCCAGGACAGGTCGTAACTATGGCTACACCTTC
14 TRBJ1-1 NA TRBV12-3/TRBV12-4 NA CASTAGHLNTEAFF TGTGCCAGCACCGCGGGGCACCTGAACACTGAAGCTTTCTTT
15 TRBJ1-5 once TRBV20-1 NA CSARDRVGRGQPQHF TGCAGTGCTAGAGATAGGGTTGGCAGGGGCCAGCCCCAGCATTTT
13 TRBJ2-1 many TRBV5-1 NA CASSSRLAHEQFF TGCGCCAGCAGCTCAAGACTGGCGCACGAGCAGTTCTTC
15 TRBJ2-3 few TRBV28 TRBD1 CASGTGTGGSDTQYF TGTGCCAGCGGTACCGGGACAGGGGGGTCGGATACGCAGTATTTT
13 TRBJ2-1 NA TRBV4-3 NA CASSQRAEGEQFF TGCGCCAGCAGCCAACGTGCGGAGGGGGAGCAGTTCTTC
15 TRBJ1-6 once TRBV7-3 NA CASSSGGHYNSLLHF TGTGCCAGCAGCTCCGGGGGACACTATAATTCACTCCTCCACTTT
14 TRBJ1-2 few TRBV27 NA CASSRSANTPANTF TGTGCCAGCAGTCGATCCGCCAACACACCCGCTAACACCTTC
15 TRBJ2-2 NA TRBV15 NA CATGRGQFTTGELFF TGTGCCACCGGCAGAGGACAGTTCACGACCGGGGAGCTGTTTTTT
15 TRBJ2-4 many TRBV12-3/TRBV12-4 NA CASSRDALAKNIQYF TGTGCCAGCAGCCGAGACGCACTAGCCAAAAACATTCAGTACTTC
15 TRBJ2-1 NA TRBV5-1 TRBD1 CASCPGQGVYNEQFF TGCGCCAGCTGCCCCGGACAGGGGGTTTACAATGAGCAGTTCTTC
15 TRBJ1-5 many TRBV12-3/TRBV12-4 TRBD1 CASSPTRQGNQPQHF TGTGCCAGCAGTCCGACTAGACAGGGAAATCAGCCCCAGCATTTT
13 TRBJ2-7 few TRBV7-9 NA CASSAPGTYEQYF TGTGCCAGCAGCGCCCCCGGTACCTACGAGCAGTACTTC
13 TRBJ2-1 few TRBV11-3 TRBD2 CASSWGLRNEQFF TGTGCCAGCAGCTGGGGACTACGCAATGAGCAGTTCTTC
18 TRBJ2-3 NA TRBV4-1 TRBD2 CASSVSGRLAGQTDTQYF TGCGCCAGCAGCGTAAGCGGGAGACTAGCGGGACAGACAGATACGCAGTATTTT
14 TRBJ1-1 NA TRBV7-3 NA CASSRTGGHTEAFF TGTGCCAGCAGCCGAACCGGGGGGCACACTGAAGCTTTCTTT
16 TRBJ2-1 many TRBV5-1 TRBD2 CAFTSGRGFVGNEQFF TGCGCCTTCACTAGCGGGAGGGGATTTGTAGGCAATGAGCAGTTCTTC
14 TRBJ2-7 many TRBV6-6 NA CASRWGANSYEQYF TGTGCCAGCAGATGGGGGGCCAACTCCTACGAGCAGTACTTC